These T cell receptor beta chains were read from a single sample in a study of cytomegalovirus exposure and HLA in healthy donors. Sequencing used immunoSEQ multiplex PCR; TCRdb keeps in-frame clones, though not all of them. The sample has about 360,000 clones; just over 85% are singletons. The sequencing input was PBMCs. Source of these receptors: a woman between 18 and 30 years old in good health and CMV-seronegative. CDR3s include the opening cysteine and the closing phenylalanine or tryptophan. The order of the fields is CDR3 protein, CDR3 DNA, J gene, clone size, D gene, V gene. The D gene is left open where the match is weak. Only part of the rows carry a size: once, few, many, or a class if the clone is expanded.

cdr3_aa: CASSYPGYPWETQYF
cdr3_nt: TGTGCCAGCAGTTACCCAGGGTACCCCTGGGAGACCCAGTACTTC
j_call: TRBJ2-5
clone_size: .
d_call: .
v_call: TRBV6-6

cdr3_aa: CASTYYGGPGQPQHF
cdr3_nt: TGTGCCAGCACCTATTACGGTGGGCCCGGACAGCCCCAGCATTTT
j_call: TRBJ1-5
clone_size: .
d_call: .
v_call: TRBV28

cdr3_aa: CASSKRGRYNEQFF
cdr3_nt: TGTGCCAGCAGTAAGCGGGGTCGATACAATGAGCAGTTCTTC
j_call: TRBJ2-1
clone_size: .
d_call: TRBD2
v_call: TRBV6-1

cdr3_aa: CATSREILRGSYEQYF
cdr3_nt: TGTGCCACCAGCAGAGAAATCCTCCGGGGATCCTACGAGCAGTACTTC
j_call: TRBJ2-7
clone_size: .
d_call: .
v_call: TRBV15

cdr3_aa: CASSSGTGGTSSGNTIYF
cdr3_nt: TGTGCCAGCAGCTCGGGGACAGGGGGCACCAGCTCTGGAAACACCATATATTTT
j_call: TRBJ1-3
clone_size: .
d_call: TRBD1
v_call: TRBV7-6

cdr3_aa: CSAPLSYEQFF
cdr3_nt: TGCAGTGCCCCCTTGAGTTATGAGCAGTTCTTC
j_call: TRBJ2-1
clone_size: .
d_call: .
v_call: TRBV20-1

cdr3_aa: CASSHRLSGRYNEQFF
cdr3_nt: TGTGCCAGCAGTCACCGACTAAGCGGGCGTTACAATGAGCAGTTCTTC
j_call: TRBJ2-1
clone_size: .
d_call: .
v_call: TRBV28

cdr3_aa: CASNQRGIQETQYF
cdr3_nt: TGTGCCAGCAATCAGCGGGGGATCCAAGAGACCCAGTACTTC
j_call: TRBJ2-5
clone_size: .
d_call: TRBD2
v_call: TRBV6-5

cdr3_aa: CATSRDETGYEQYF
cdr3_nt: TGTGCCACCAGCAGAGACGAGACAGGCTACGAGCAGTACTTC
j_call: TRBJ2-7
clone_size: .
d_call: .
v_call: TRBV15

cdr3_aa: CASSPRTVNTEAFF
cdr3_nt: TGTGCCAGCAGTCCCCGGACTGTGAACACTGAAGCTTTCTTT
j_call: TRBJ1-1
clone_size: .
d_call: .
v_call: TRBV28

cdr3_aa: CASSIDGSGETQYF
cdr3_nt: TGTGCCAGTAGTATAGATGGCAGCGGGGAGACCCAGTACTTC
j_call: TRBJ2-5
clone_size: .
d_call: .
v_call: TRBV19

cdr3_aa: CASSEQGLDTEAFF
cdr3_nt: TGTGCCAGCAGTGAACAGGGGCTCGACACTGAAGCTTTCTTT
j_call: TRBJ1-1
clone_size: few
d_call: .
v_call: TRBV2

cdr3_aa: CSVGGQSSGETQYF
cdr3_nt: TGCAGCGTTGGGGGGCAGTCGTCGGGCGAGACCCAGTACTTC
j_call: TRBJ2-5
clone_size: .
d_call: .
v_call: TRBV29-1

cdr3_aa: CASSLPGTGGAVGGYTF
cdr3_nt: TGTGCCAGCAGCTTGCCCGGGACAGGGGGCGCAGTGGGAGGCTACACCTTC
j_call: TRBJ1-2
clone_size: .
d_call: TRBD1
v_call: TRBV5-4

cdr3_aa: CASSEALRLAVYEQYF
cdr3_nt: TGTGCCAGCAGTGAAGCGCTTCGTCTAGCGGTGTACGAGCAGTACTTC
j_call: TRBJ2-7
clone_size: .
d_call: TRBD2
v_call: TRBV2

cdr3_aa: CASRGSGIDTGELFF
cdr3_nt: TGTGCCAGCAGAGGGAGCGGGATCGACACCGGGGAGCTGTTTTTT
j_call: TRBJ2-2
clone_size: .
d_call: TRBD2
v_call: TRBV5-4

cdr3_aa: CASSPLRELDGYTF
cdr3_nt: TGTGCCAGCAGCCCCCTTAGGGAGTTGGATGGCTACACCTTC
j_call: TRBJ1-2
clone_size: .
d_call: .
v_call: TRBV5-6

cdr3_aa: CASSDQARGTQYF
cdr3_nt: TGTGCCAGCTCAGACCAGGCAAGGGGCACGCAGTATTTT
j_call: TRBJ2-3
clone_size: .
d_call: .
v_call: TRBV4-2

cdr3_aa: CASSLGLADYNEQFF
cdr3_nt: TGCGCCAGCAGCTTGGGACTAGCGGATTACAATGAGCAGTTCTTC
j_call: TRBJ2-1
clone_size: once
d_call: TRBD2
v_call: TRBV5-1

cdr3_aa: CASNPTGTHEQFF
cdr3_nt: TGTGCCAGCAACCCAACAGGGACCCATGAGCAGTTCTTC
j_call: TRBJ2-1
clone_size: .
d_call: .
v_call: TRBV5-4

cdr3_aa: CASSLSGGAPPEQFF
cdr3_nt: TGTGCCAGCAGCCTTAGCGGGGGGGCCCCCCCTGAGCAGTTCTTC
j_call: TRBJ2-1
clone_size: .
d_call: TRBD2
v_call: TRBV7-9

cdr3_aa: CAISEEGASRGYTF
cdr3_nt: TGTGCCATCAGTGAAGAGGGGGCCTCTCGTGGCTACACCTTC
j_call: TRBJ1-2
clone_size: .
d_call: TRBD1
v_call: TRBV10-3

cdr3_aa: CASKQEGGVNNEQFF
cdr3_nt: TGTGCCAGCAAGCAGGAGGGAGGTGTCAACAATGAGCAGTTCTTC
j_call: TRBJ2-1
clone_size: .
d_call: .
v_call: TRBV2

cdr3_aa: CAIKPSGTGRNEQFF
cdr3_nt: TGTGCCATCAAACCGTCCGGGACAGGGAGAAATGAGCAGTTCTTC
j_call: TRBJ2-1
clone_size: .
d_call: TRBD1
v_call: TRBV28

cdr3_aa: CARGGEFDTEAFF
cdr3_nt: TGTGCCAGAGGCGGGGAGTTCGACACTGAAGCTTTCTTT
j_call: TRBJ1-1
clone_size: .
d_call: .
v_call: TRBV2

cdr3_aa: CASSPVQGVHGYTF
cdr3_nt: TGTGCCAGCTCACCGGTACAGGGGGTACATGGCTACACCTTC
j_call: TRBJ1-2
clone_size: .
d_call: TRBD1
v_call: TRBV18

cdr3_aa: CASSDRGLGYNEQFF
cdr3_nt: TGCGCCAGCAGTGACCGAGGACTAGGCTACAATGAGCAGTTCTTC
j_call: TRBJ2-1
clone_size: .
d_call: TRBD2
v_call: TRBV10-1

cdr3_aa: CASSLLQRDTGELFF
cdr3_nt: TGTGCCAGCTCATTACTACAACGGGACACCGGGGAGCTGTTTTTT
j_call: TRBJ2-2
clone_size: .
d_call: .
v_call: TRBV18

cdr3_aa: CASSQDRGAHYEQYF
cdr3_nt: TGTGCCAGCAGCCAAGATAGAGGAGCCCACTACGAGCAGTACTTC
j_call: TRBJ2-7
clone_size: few
d_call: .
v_call: TRBV14

cdr3_aa: CASSSRGRSTEAFF
cdr3_nt: TGTGCCAGTAGTTCCAGGGGGAGGTCCACTGAAGCTTTCTTT
j_call: TRBJ1-1
clone_size: .
d_call: TRBD1
v_call: TRBV19

cdr3_aa: CASSEWAPNETQYF
cdr3_nt: TGTGCCAGCAGTGAATGGGCACCTAATGAGACCCAGTACTTC
j_call: TRBJ2-5
clone_size: .
d_call: .
v_call: TRBV2